One and the same sample provided the 3 T cell receptor beta chains below, sequenced in a study of blood T cell repertoires in COVID-19 (TCRdb year 2020). Receptor libraries were prepared by the immunoSEQ multiplex PCR assay. Held by TCRdb, this immuneACCESS table contains in-frame sequences only and omits some clones. Under half of the omission traces to an unresolved V gene where checked; the cause of the rest is unknown. This sample gives about 170,000 clones in total; around 83% of them show up just once. The leading ten clones occupy roughly a fifth of the sample. Source material: peripheral blood. These receptors were obtained from an older woman who had recovered from COVID-19.

This clone has just a few counts. V and J are TRBV18 and TRBJ1-1; tentatively, D is TRBD1 (5 bases). V shed 3 bases and J shed 10 bases, with 18 bases lying between them. The CDR3 totals 14 residues. Germline V gives CDR1 KGHSH, CDR2 LQKENI. The CDR3 loop is CASSPTGGPEGAFF. In DNA form, the CDR3 reads TGTGCCAGCTCACCCACCGGGGGTCCGGAGGGAGCTTTCTTT.

J is TRBJ2-7 and V is TRBV6-5, with TRBD1 identical over 9 bases. J lost 6 bases, V lost 7 bases, and 10 bases had no gene match. The CDR3 is 14 amino acids. Germline loops: CDR1 MNHEY, CDR2 SVGAGI. The CDR3 bases are TGTGCCAGCAACACCCGACAGGGGGTGGGCGAGCAGTACTTC. It codes for CASNTRQGVGEQYF.

This clone was seen a single time. The chain recombines TRBV7-2 with TRBJ1-1; the match to TRBD1 covers 9 bases. CDR1 SGHTA and CDR2 FQGNSA come from the germline V gene. With 4 bases clipped from V and 1 base from J, the junction kept 7 bases outside the gene matches. The CDR3 extends over 16 amino acids. The CDR3 DNA reads TGTGCCAGCAGCTCAACAGGGGGCGGTAGGAACACTGAAGCTTTCTTT. This encodes CASSSTGGGRNTEAFF. Drawing the rest from reference TRBV7-2 and TRBJ1-1, the complete variable domain is GAGVSQSPSNKVTEKGKDVELRCDPISGHTALYWYRQSLGQGLEFLIYFQGNSAPDKSGLPSDRFSAERTGGSVSTLTIQRTQQEDSAVYLCASSSTGGGRNTEAFFGQGTRLTVV.